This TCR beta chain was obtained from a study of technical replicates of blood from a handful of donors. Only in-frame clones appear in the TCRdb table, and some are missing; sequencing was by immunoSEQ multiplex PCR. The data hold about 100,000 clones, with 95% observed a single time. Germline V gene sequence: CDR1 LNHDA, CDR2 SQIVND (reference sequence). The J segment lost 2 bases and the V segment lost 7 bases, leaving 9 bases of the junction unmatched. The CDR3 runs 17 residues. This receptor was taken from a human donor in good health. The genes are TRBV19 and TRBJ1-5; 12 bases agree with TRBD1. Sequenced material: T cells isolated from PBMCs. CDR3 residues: CASKSGTGGSGNQPQHF. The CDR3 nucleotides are TGTGCCAGTAAATCCGGGACAGGGGGCTCGGGCAATCAGCCCCAGCATTTT.